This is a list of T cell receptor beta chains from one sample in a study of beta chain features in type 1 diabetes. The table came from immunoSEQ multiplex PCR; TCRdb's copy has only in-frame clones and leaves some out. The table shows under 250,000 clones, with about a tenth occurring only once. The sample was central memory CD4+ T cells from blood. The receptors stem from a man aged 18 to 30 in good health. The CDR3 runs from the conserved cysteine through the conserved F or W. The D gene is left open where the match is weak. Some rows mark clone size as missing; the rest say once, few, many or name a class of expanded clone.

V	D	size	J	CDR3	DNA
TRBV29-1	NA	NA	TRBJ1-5	CSVADPWGNQPQHF	TGCAGCGTCGCGGACCCTTGGGGCAATCAGCCCCAGCATTTT
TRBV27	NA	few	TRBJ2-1	CASSSDLGYGEQFF	TGTGCCAGCAGTTCCGACCTAGGGTACGGTGAGCAGTTCTTC
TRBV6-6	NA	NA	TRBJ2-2	CASNRDGFGELFF	TGTGCCAGCAATCGGGATGGGTTCGGGGAGCTGTTTTTT
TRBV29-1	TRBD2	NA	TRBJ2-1	CSFRAGDSYNEQFF	TGCAGCTTTAGAGCGGGAGACTCCTACAATGAGCAGTTCTTC
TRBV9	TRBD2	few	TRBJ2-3	CASSVGTREADTQYF	TGTGCCAGCAGCGTAGGGACTAGGGAGGCAGATACGCAGTATTTT
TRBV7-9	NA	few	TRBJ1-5	CASSPTGNQPQHF	TGTGCCAGCAGCCCTACAGGGAATCAGCCCCAGCATTTT
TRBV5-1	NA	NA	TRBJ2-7	CASSLDLATYEQYF	TGCGCCAGCAGCTTGGACCTAGCCACTTACGAGCAGTACTTC
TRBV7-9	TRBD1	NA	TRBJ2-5	CASSSWDRGKETQYF	TGTGCCAGCAGCTCGTGGGACAGGGGGAAGGAGACCCAGTACTTC
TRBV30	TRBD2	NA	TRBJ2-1	CAWGTGTRSYNEQFF	TGTGCCTGGGGTACCGGGACTAGGTCCTACAATGAGCAGTTCTTC
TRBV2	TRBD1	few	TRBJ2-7	CASSGRTGGSYEQYF	TGTGCCAGCAGTGGACGGACAGGGGGCTCCTACGAGCAGTACTTC
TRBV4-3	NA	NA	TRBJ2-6	CASSQVGTGANVLTF	TGCGCCAGCAGCCAAGTGGGGACTGGGGCCAACGTCCTGACTTTC
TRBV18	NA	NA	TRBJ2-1	CASSPFAGTAGDEQFF	TGTGCCAGCTCGCCCTTTGCGGGAACCGCCGGCGATGAGCAGTTCTTC
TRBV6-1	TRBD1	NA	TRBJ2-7	CASSDPQGMRNEQYF	TGTGCCAGCAGTGACCCACAGGGGATGAGAAACGAGCAGTACTTC
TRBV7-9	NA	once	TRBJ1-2	CASSTRTGLSGYTF	TGTGCCAGCAGCACAAGAACAGGGTTAAGTGGCTACACCTTC
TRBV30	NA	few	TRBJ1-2	CAWSAYTSYGYTF	TGTGCCTGGAGTGCATATACTTCCTATGGCTACACCTTC
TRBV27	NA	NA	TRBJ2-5	CASSLTGAWYF	TGTGCCAGCAGTTTAACGGGCGCTTGGTACTTC
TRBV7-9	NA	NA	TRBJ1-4	CASSPRRGAANEKLFF	TGTGCCAGCAGTCCCCGGCGGGGGGCGGCTAATGAAAAACTGTTTTTT
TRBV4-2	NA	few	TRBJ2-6	CASRQMGGATGAGANVLTF	TGTGCCAGCAGGCAAATGGGGGGCGCGACGGGAGCTGGGGCCAACGTCCTGACTTTC